The subject of this entry is one T cell receptor (beta chain). Its matching antigen is unknown. The record originates from a study of cytomegalovirus exposure and HLA in healthy donors. Study at large: The use of the same platform for the 95 to 150 validation repertoires and the approximately 670 first-cohort repertoires was reported by a later analysis. Study-level findings and limits: The investigators catalogued 150 to 200 TCR beta chains as cytomegalovirus-associated.

The study drew the donors from its approximately 110-subject validation cohort, separate from the roughly 670-subject first cohort. There are 13 residues in the CDR3. J was trimmed by 3 bases and V by 6 bases; bases with no gene match: 1. CDR1 and CDR2 from the germline V gene are MDHEN and SYDVKM. The data were produced by immunoSEQ multiplex PCR, yet TCRdb's version contains in-frame clones alone and is incomplete. This sample carries fewer than 300,000 clones, 88% of them seen once, and the ten largest clones take around 0.92%. The sample taken for sequencing was PBMCs. The clonotype originates from a woman under 30 in good health and CMV-seronegative. The chain couples TRBV28 to TRBJ1-1; 10 bases are shared with TRBD1. The CDR3 sequence is CASRGTGDTEAFF. CDR3 bases: TGTGCCAGCAGGGGGACAGGGGACACTGAAGCTTTCTTT.